This TCR beta chain appears in the sequencing data of a study of radiation and T cells in renal cell carcinoma. In the case of this clone: Its target is unknown.

Generated by immunoSEQ multiplex PCR, the TCRdb table keeps only in-frame clones and is missing some. The sample consists of about 49,000 clones, 65% to 90% of them appearing once. General study points: From baseline, blood top tumor clonotypes peaked at 2 weeks post-radiation.

Time point here: baseline pretreatment blood. Treatment indicated: 15 Gy SBRT to primary tumor, nephrectomy 4 weeks later. Blood was sampled at baseline, 2 weeks and 4 weeks after SBRT. This TCR came from a woman in her 70s with renal cell carcinoma. The specimen comprised blood, sampled from a patient whose treatment included radiotherapy and nephrectomy.

CDR3 sequence reads: CASSSFSGKVKGREQYF. CDR3 nucleotide sequence: TGTGCCAGCAGCTCATTTAGCGGGAAGGTCAAAGGACGCGAGCAGTACTTC. The chain carries TRBV11-2 and TRBJ2-7; 8 bases line up with TRBD2. CDR1 and CDR2 from the germline V gene are SGHAT and FQNNGV. The J segment lost 6 bases and the V segment lost 4 bases, leaving 17 bases of the junction unmatched. This CDR3 is built from 17 residues.